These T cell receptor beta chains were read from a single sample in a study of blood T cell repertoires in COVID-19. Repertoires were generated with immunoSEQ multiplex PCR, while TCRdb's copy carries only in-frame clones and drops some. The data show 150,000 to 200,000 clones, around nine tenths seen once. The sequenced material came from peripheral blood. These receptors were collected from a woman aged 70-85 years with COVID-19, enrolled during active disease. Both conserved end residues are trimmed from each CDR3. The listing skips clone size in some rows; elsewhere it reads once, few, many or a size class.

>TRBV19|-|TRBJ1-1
ASSKQQGATDTEAF
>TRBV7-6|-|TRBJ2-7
ASRKGAGGPPYEQY
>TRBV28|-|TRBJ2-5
ASSLPPSQETQY
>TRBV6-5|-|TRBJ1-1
ASSFHRGDTEAF
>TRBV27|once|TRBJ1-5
ASTGQLGQPQH
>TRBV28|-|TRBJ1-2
ASTLGTGVHYGYT
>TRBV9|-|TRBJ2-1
ASSTQGIEQF
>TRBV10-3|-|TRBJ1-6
AISGTENSPLH
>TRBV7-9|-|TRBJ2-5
ASSLATGQETQY
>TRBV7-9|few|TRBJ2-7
ASSLGISGSYEQY
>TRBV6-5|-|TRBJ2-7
ASSRDRSYEQY
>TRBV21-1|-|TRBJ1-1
ASSKLGTENTEAF
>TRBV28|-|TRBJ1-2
ASSLSGRDRDNYGYT
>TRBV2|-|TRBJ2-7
ASRRLAENYEQY
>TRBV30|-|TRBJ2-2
AWLFHSGHSDAGELF
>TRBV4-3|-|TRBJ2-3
ASSQESAGGPSDTQY
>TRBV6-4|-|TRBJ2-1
ASSDSTVGTYNEQF
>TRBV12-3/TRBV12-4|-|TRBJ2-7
ASSSDSYEQY
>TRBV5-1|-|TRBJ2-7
ASEGTGIGEQY
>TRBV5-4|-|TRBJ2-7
ASSLLVRNYEQY
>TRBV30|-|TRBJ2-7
AWGPASGASYEQY
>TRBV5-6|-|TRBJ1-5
ASSFQGLNQPQH
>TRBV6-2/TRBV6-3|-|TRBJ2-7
ASSRQSEQY
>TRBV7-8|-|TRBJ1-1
ASSFGGTQNTEAF
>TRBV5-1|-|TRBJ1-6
ASSLIRGDSPLH
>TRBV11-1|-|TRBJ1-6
ASSLDDRGYNSPLH
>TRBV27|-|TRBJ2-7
ASSGRTSGVYEQY
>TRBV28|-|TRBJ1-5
ASRSWGQGGQPQH
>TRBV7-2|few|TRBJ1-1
ASSSGQSNTEAF
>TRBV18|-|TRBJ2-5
ASSPPGVGYQETQY
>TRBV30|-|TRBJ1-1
AWIPLDGHKAF
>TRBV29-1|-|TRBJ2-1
SVGLHMIQEQF
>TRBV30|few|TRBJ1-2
AWTSSGQGADGYT
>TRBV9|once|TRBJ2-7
ASSVLAGAYEQY
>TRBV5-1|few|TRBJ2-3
ASSEFTASTDTQY
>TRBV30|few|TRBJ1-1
AWSLVGGNTEAF
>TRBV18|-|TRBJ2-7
ASSPPAGPGYEQY
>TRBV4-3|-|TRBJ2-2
ASSQDLGQGTGTGELF
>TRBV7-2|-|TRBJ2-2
ASSLNFGTANTGELF
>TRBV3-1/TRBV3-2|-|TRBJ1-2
ASSQHRNYYGYT
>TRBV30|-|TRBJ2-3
AWSGGLAGTTSTDTQY
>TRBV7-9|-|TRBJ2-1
ASTLGTGDLF
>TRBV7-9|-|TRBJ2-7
ASSPRTGQSSYEQY
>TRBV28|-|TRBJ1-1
ASSLSPAQGNTEAF
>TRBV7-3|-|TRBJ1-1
ASSTQPPGGGGTEAF